A single sample gave rise to the 19 T cell receptor beta chains below, sequenced in a study of CXCR3-negative and CXCR3-positive naive CD8 T cells. Researchers prepared the TRB cDNA libraries using 5' RACE with UMI labels. TCRdb derives one entry per CDR3 protein from the 5' RACE reads, leaving out DNA. This sample contains some 50,000 distinct CDR3 sequences. Sequenced input: naive CXCR3- CD8+ T cells from blood. As to subset: CD45RO-CCR7+CD27+CD95- naive CD8+ T cells lacking CXCR3 (TNR3-). The source of these receptors is a human donor in good health. Some clones in this sample may be carry-over from other donors' samples.

The chain employs TRBV3-1 and TRBJ2-3. The CDR3 sequence is 17 residues long. Per the germline V gene, CDR1 is LGHDT and CDR2 is YNNKEL (reference sequence). CDR3 protein: CASSLLSGASSTDTQYF.

The V gene is TRBV29-1, the J gene TRBJ1-1; as DNA is missing, the TRBD1 call by TCRdb cannot be tested. Germline assignment: CDR1 SQVTM and CDR2 ANQGSEA. The CDR3 spans 12 residues. CDR3 amino acids: CSVGTGGTEAFF.

The chain couples TRBV7-6 to TRBJ2-2; as DNA is missing, the TRBD1 call by TCRdb cannot be tested. This CDR3 region has 12 residues. Germline CDR1 reads SGHVS; CDR2 reads FNYEAQ. The CDR3 here is CASSPGPGELFF. The full variable domain, rest sourced from reference TRBV7-6 and TRBJ2-2, is GAGVSQSPRYKVTKRGQDVALRCDPISGHVSLYWYRQALGQGPEFLTYFNYEAQQDKSGLPNDRFSAERPEGSISTLTIQRTEQRDSAMYRCASSPGPGELFFGEGSRLTVL.

J is TRBJ2-1 and V is TRBV21-1; without DNA, the TCRdb call of TRBD1 cannot be checked. TRBV21-1 is annotated as a pseudogene. The CDR3 has 14 residues. CDR3: CASSRDRVYNEQFF.

The chain combines TRBV12-3 or TRBV12-4 with TRBJ2-7; TCRdb reports TRBD1, a call that lacks DNA to check it against. The CDR3 spans 15 residues. This chain's CDR3 is CASSLSQGNLREQYF.

The rearrangement links TRBV2 to TRBJ2-2; as DNA is missing, the TRBD2 call by TCRdb cannot be tested. Germline CDR1 SNHLY, CDR2 FYNNEI. The CDR3 runs to 13 residues. The CDR3 sequence: CASRRENTGEPFF.

The chain is built from TRBV12-3 or TRBV12-4 and TRBJ2-7. The CDR3 runs to 13 residues. The CDR3 loop is CASSLLGSYEQYF.

This chain connects TRBV6-2 or TRBV6-3 to TRBJ1-6; TCRdb lists TRBD1, though no DNA is available to test this call. The CDR3 is 13 residues long. The germline V gene has CDR1 MNHEY and CDR2 SVGEGT. The CDR3 region is CAGSGTENSPLHF.

The V gene is TRBV7-9, the J gene TRBJ2-1; the TRBD1 assignment by TCRdb is unverifiable without DNA. This CDR3 has 14 amino acids. Germline V gene lookup returns CDR1 SEHNR and CDR2 FQNEAQ (reference sequence). The CDR3: CASSLVGQYNEQFF.

The rearrangement uses TRBV20-1 and TRBJ2-1; TCRdb names TRBD2, which stays unverified in the absence of DNA. From germline, CDR1 is DFQATT and CDR2 SNEGSKA (reference sequence). The CDR3 extends over 19 amino acids. CDR3: CSAPLPSLAGGPLANEQFF.

V is TRBV29-1 and J is TRBJ2-5. CDR3 length: 14 amino acids. Germline CDR1 SQVTM, CDR2 ANQGSEA. The CDR3 reads CSALTWVTQETQYF. The full variable domain, completed using reference TRBV29-1 and TRBJ2-5, is SAVISQKPSRDICQRGTSLTIQCQVDSQVTMMFWYRQQPGQSLTLIATANQGSEATYESGFVIDKFPISRPNLTFSTLTVSNMSPEDSSIYLCSALTWVTQETQYFGPGTRLLVL.

The V gene is TRBV4-1, the J gene TRBJ1-1; the D call from TCRdb, TRBD1, cannot be confirmed without DNA. The germline V gene has CDR1 MGHRA and CDR2 YSYEKL. CDR3 length: 15 residues. The CDR3 is CASSRTGERNTEAFF.

This sequence joins TRBV5-4 and TRBJ2-7; TCRdb picks TRBD1, but there is no DNA to check that call. Per germline, CDR1 SGHNT and CDR2 YYREEE (reference sequence). The CDR3 has 17 residues. The CDR3 loop reads CASSSPIGILGSYEQYF.

V is TRBV4-1 and J is TRBJ1-1. This CDR3 has 15 residues. Germline CDR1 and CDR2: MGHRA and YSYEKL. The CDR3 sequence is CASSQRRGDPAEAFF.

The CDR3 sequence is CASGRQGYNEQFF. The chain carries TRBV27 and TRBJ2-1; absent DNA, TCRdb's TRBD2 call cannot be checked. This CDR3 region has 13 residues. Germline CDR1 reads MNHEY; CDR2 reads SMNVEV (reference sequence).

The rearrangement links TRBV7-2 to TRBJ2-5. The CDR3 length is 13 residues. The V gene's germline CDR1 is SGHTA and CDR2 FQGNSA. The CDR3 sequence is CASSDFYRETQYF. Together with reference TRBV7-2 and TRBJ2-5, the CDR3 gives the full variable domain: GAGVSQSPSNKVTEKGKDVELRCDPISGHTALYWYRQSLGQGLEFLIYFQGNSAPDKSGLPSDRFSAERTGGSVSTLTIQRTQQEDSAVYLCASSDFYRETQYFGPGTRLLVL.

The CDR3 region is CASSSLAGEHNEQFF. This chain connects TRBV4-1 to TRBJ2-1; TCRdb outputs TRBD2, but without DNA this stays unchecked. The CDR3 is 15 amino acids. Germline CDR1 reads MGHRA; CDR2 reads YSYEKL.

The rearrangement links TRBV28 to TRBJ2-1; TCRdb reports TRBD1, a call that lacks DNA to check it against. This CDR3 is built from 15 residues. Germline values: CDR1 MDHEN, CDR2 SYDVKM. CDR3 region: CAIEEGAGSYNEQFF.

This sequence joins TRBV27 and TRBJ2-7; TCRdb reports TRBD2, a call that lacks DNA to check it against. Germline values: CDR1 MNHEY, CDR2 SMNVEV (reference sequence). The CDR3 is 16 residues long. CDR3 region: CASSFRDSGGPYEQYF.